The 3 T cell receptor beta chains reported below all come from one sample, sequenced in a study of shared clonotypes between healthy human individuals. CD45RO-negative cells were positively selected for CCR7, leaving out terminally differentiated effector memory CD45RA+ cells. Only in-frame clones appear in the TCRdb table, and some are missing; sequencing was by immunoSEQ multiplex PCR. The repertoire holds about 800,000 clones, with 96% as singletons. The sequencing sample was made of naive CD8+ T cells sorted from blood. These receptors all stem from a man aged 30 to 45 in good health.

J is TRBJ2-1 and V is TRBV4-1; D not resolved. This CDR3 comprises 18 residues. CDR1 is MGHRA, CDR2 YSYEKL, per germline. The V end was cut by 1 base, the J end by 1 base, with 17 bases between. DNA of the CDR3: TGCGCCAGCAGCCAAGTTTGGCTAGAGGCAGCGTCCTACAATGAGCAGTTCTTC. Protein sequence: CASSQVWLEAASYNEQFF.

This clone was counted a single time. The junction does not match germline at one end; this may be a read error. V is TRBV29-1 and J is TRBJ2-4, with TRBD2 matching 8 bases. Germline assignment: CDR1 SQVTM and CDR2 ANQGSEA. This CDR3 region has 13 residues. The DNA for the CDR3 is TGCAGCGTCGAAGGACTAGCCCAGGGCATTCAGTACTTC. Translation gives CSVEGLAQGIQYF.

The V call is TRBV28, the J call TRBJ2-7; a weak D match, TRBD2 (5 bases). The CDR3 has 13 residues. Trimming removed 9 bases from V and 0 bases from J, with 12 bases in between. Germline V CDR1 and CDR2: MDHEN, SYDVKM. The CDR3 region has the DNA TGTGCCAGTCAGCTGGGAGTCTCCTACGAGCAGTACTTC. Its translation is CASQLGVSYEQYF. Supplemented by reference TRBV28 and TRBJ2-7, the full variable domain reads DVKVTQSSRYLVKRTGEKVFLECVQDMDHENMFWYRQDPGLGLRLIYFSYDVKMKEKGDIPEGYSVSREKKERFSLILESASTNQTSMYLCASQLGVSYEQYFGPGTRLTVT.